Below are 20 T cell receptor beta chains sequenced from a single sample in a study of blood T cell repertoires in COVID-19 (dated by TCRdb to about 2020). The protocol used for the library was the immunoSEQ multiplex PCR assay. Entries here come from immuneACCESS through TCRdb and include only in-frame sequences with V and J called. Some clones fail to appear in such tables; in the studies checked, an unresolved V gene covers under half of the shortfall, and the cause of the remainder is unknown. Counted in this sample were some 140,000 clones; 75% to 95% of them appeared once. The leading ten clones occupy approximately 0.55% of the sample. The sequenced sample was peripheral blood. The receptor set was obtained from a man aged 50-60 years with acute or convalescent COVID-19.

This chain joins TRBV3-1 (or the pseudogene TRBV3-2) and TRBJ2-5, with D perhaps matching TRBD1 (6 bases). The V and J ends lost 0 bases and 0 bases respectively, with 14 bases between them. CDR3 length: 17 amino acids. The germline gives CDR1 LGHDT, CDR2 YNNKEL (reference sequence). Here the CDR3 DNA reads TGTGCCAGCAGCCAAGACTTCACCGGGACATACCAAGAGACCCAGTACTTC. Its translation is CASSQDFTGTYQETQYF.

The chain has TRBV30 and TRBJ1-1; D not certain. CDR3 length equals 13 residues. V lost 4 bases, J lost 0 bases, and 9 bases lay in between. Germline V gives CDR1 GTSNPN, CDR2 SVGIG (reference sequence). DNA of the CDR3: TGTGCCTGGATGCGGCAGATGAACACTGAAGCTTTCTTT. It codes for CAWMRQMNTEAFF.

The J gene is TRBJ2-5, the V gene TRBV19; 7 bases agree with TRBD2. Germline V gene lookup returns CDR1 LNHDA and CDR2 SQIVND (reference sequence). V was pared by 3 bases and J by 4 bases, with 8 bases of the junction left unmatched. The CDR3 has 15 residues. CDR3 amino acids: CASSISAGEGETQYF. The CDR3 region has the DNA TGTGCCAGTAGTATTTCCGCGGGGGAGGGAGAGACCCAGTACTTC.

The chain is built from TRBV6-5 and TRBJ1-5; TRBD1 matches 9 bases. The trim removed 6 bases at V and 1 base at J, leaving 4 bases unmatched. CDR3 size: 15 residues. Germline values: CDR1 MNHEY, CDR2 SVGAGI. CDR3 nucleotide sequence: TGTGCCAGCAGGAAACAGGGGGCGAGCAATCAGCCCCAGCATTTT. Translating gives CASRKQGASNQPQHF.

V gene TRBV5-4 combines with J gene TRBJ2-7; 11 nucleotides match TRBD1. CDR1 SGHNT and CDR2 YYREEE come from the germline V gene (reference sequence). CDR3 length: 16 amino acids. V gave up 4 bases and J gave up 5 bases; unmatched junction bases: 11. The CDR3 DNA reads TGTGCCAGCAGCCTCTTGACAGGGACAGGGGGGGACGAGCAGTACTTC. The encoded protein is CASSLLTGTGGDEQYF. Full variable domain (missing parts from reference TRBV5-4 and TRBJ2-7): ETGVTQSPTHLIKTRGQQVTLRCSSQSGHNTVSWYQQALGQGPQFIFQYYREEENGRGNFPPRFSGLQFPNYSSELNVNALELDDSALYLCASSLLTGTGGDEQYFGPGTRLTVT.

The V gene is TRBV19, the J gene TRBJ1-5; D gene ambiguous. In germline, CDR1 is LNHDA, CDR2 SQIVND (reference sequence). The V end was cut by 2 bases, the J end by 7 bases, with 12 bases between. CDR3 length: 14 residues. This CDR3 reads CASSIRYTGQPQHF. The CDR3 DNA is TGTGCCAGTAGTATAAGATACACCGGGCAGCCCCAGCATTTT.

The J gene is TRBJ1-1, the V gene TRBV29-1, with D uncertain. The CDR3 spans 15 residues. The V and J ends lost 7 bases and 1 base respectively, with 19 bases between them. CDR1 and CDR2 from the germline V gene are SQVTM and ANQGSEA. CDR3 sequence: CSGPTEAGRNTEAFF. The CDR3 nucleotides read TGCAGCGGTCCCACTGAGGCTGGGAGGAACACTGAAGCTTTCTTT.

The chain carries TRBV6-5 and TRBJ1-2, with 7 bases lining up with TRBD1. V gave up 2 bases and J gave up 2 bases; unmatched junction bases: 8. CDR3 length equals 16 residues. Germline V CDR1 and CDR2: MNHEY, SVGAGI. The CDR3 region is CASSYRRTGANYGYTF. The CDR3 coding sequence is TGTGCCAGCAGTTACCGTAGGACAGGCGCAAACTATGGCTACACCTTC.

Comment on this clone: At one of its ends the junction is not consistent with the germline gene, which may arise from a read error. The rearrangement joins TRBV18 to TRBJ1-1; 7 bases align to TRBD1. The CDR3 is 17 residues long. Looked up from germline, CDR1 is KGHSH and CDR2 is LQKENI. CDR3 bases: TGTGCCAGCTCTCCACCGGTGGTCAACAGGGGAAGTACTGAAGCTTTCTTT. It is translated as CASSPPVVNRGSTEAFF.

The chain couples TRBV7-2 to TRBJ2-7; 7 nucleotides line up with TRBD1. The trim removed 5 bases at V and 3 bases at J, leaving 7 bases unmatched. The CDR3 contains 14 residues. CDR1 SGHTA and CDR2 FQGNSA come from the germline V gene. This CDR3 is CASSLNRGGYEQYF. The CDR3 region has the DNA TGTGCCAGCAGCCTAAACAGGGGTGGCTACGAGCAGTACTTC.

The genes are TRBV6-1 and TRBJ2-7; 12 bases are shared with TRBD2. Germline V gene data show CDR1 as MNHNS and CDR2 as SASEGT. The CDR3 consists of 16 residues. V gave up 2 bases and J gave up 9 bases; unmatched junction bases: 11. As DNA, the CDR3 is TGTGCCAGCAGTGAAACGGAGACTAGCGGGAGTCGGGCGCAGTACTTC. Translating it yields CASSETETSGSRAQYF.

The DNA for the CDR3 is TGTGCCAGTAGTAGGCACGGGGGGCCGGGCACCGGGGAGCTGTTTTTT. It is translated as CASSRHGGPGTGELFF. The chain combines TRBV19 with TRBJ2-2; tentative D call: TRBD2 (7 bases). This CDR3 is 16 amino acids long. Trimming stripped 4 bases from V and 4 bases from J, with 16 bases between. Looked up from germline, CDR1 is LNHDA and CDR2 is SQIVND (reference sequence).

In DNA form, the CDR3 reads TGTGCCCTCAAGGGGCTAGCGGGGGGAACCTACAATGAGCAGTTCTTC. Amino acid sequence: CALKGLAGGTYNEQFF. J is TRBJ2-1 and V is TRBV3-1 (or the pseudogene TRBV3-2); 11 nucleotides align to TRBD2. V was pared by 11 bases and J by 2 bases, with 11 bases of the junction left unmatched. The CDR3 length is 16 residues. Germline V CDR1 and CDR2: LGHDT, YNNKEL (reference sequence).

The chain is built from TRBV7-8 and TRBJ1-2; no clear D gene. Germline V gives CDR1 SGHVS, CDR2 FQNEAQ. The CDR3 has 14 amino acids. Trimming took 4 bases from V and 4 from J, leaving 13 bases between them. CDR3 in amino acids: CASSSREAFYGYTF. The CDR3 nucleotides are TGTGCCAGCAGCTCCCGGGAGGCTTTCTATGGCTACACCTTC.

This clone was seen once. The V and J genes are TRBV29-1 and TRBJ2-1, with 9 bases identical to TRBD1. The V gene end was trimmed by 6 bases and the J gene end by 8 bases; junction bases not matched to a gene: 11. Germline assignment: CDR1 SQVTM and CDR2 ANQGSEA. The CDR3 runs 14 residues. Written as DNA, the CDR3 is TGCAGCGTCTGCGGGGGACAGGGATGCCATGAGCAGTTCTTC. Translated, it gives CSVCGGQGCHEQFF.

The chain has TRBV4-1 and TRBJ2-4, with 13 nucleotides matching TRBD2. There are 19 residues in the CDR3. V gave up 3 bases and J gave up 7 bases; unmatched junction bases: 15. CDR1 and CDR2 (germline): MGHRA, YSYEKL. The CDR3 DNA follows: TGCGCCAGCAGCCAGTTCCGGGACTTACTAGCGGGGGGGCCGAACATTCAGTACTTC. It is translated as CASSQFRDLLAGGPNIQYF.

DNA for the CDR3: TGTGCCAGCAGCCGTAACGCCGTAGCGGGAGTATTCTTTGAGCAGTTCTTC. Its translation: CASSRNAVAGVFFEQFF. The chain combines TRBV7-6 with TRBJ2-1; 9 bases agree with TRBD2. CDR3 length: 17 residues. Germline lookup yields CDR1 SGHVS and CDR2 FNYEAQ. Trimming cost V 5 bases and J 9 bases; bases outside gene matches: 17.

The chain carries TRBV5-1 and TRBJ2-1, with 8 bases identical to TRBD2. J lost 2 bases, V lost 4 bases, and 8 bases had no gene match. The CDR3 consists of 16 residues. The germline CDR1 and CDR2 sequences are SGHRS and YFSETQ. The CDR3 is CASSPERGTTYNEQFF. As DNA, the CDR3 is TGCGCCAGCAGCCCGGAGCGGGGGACCACCTACAATGAGCAGTTCTTC.

CDR3 residues: CACPKQRGGTDTQYF. The CDR3 DNA reads as TGTGCCTGCCCCAAACAGCGGGGAGGCACAGATACGCAGTATTTT. This chain uses TRBV30 with TRBJ2-3; 7 bases fit TRBD2. CDR1 and CDR2 (germline): GTSNPN, SVGIG (reference sequence). The CDR3 is 15 amino acids. V trimming: 6 bases; J trimming: 1 base; junction bases outside the gene matches: 10.

V and J are TRBV6-5 and TRBJ1-2; TRBD1 agrees at 9 bases. Germline lookup yields CDR1 MNHEY and CDR2 SVGAGI. There are 14 residues in the CDR3. V was clipped by 7 bases and J by 3 bases; unmatched bases: 6. The CDR3 reads CASTYGTGYYGYTF. In DNA form, the CDR3 reads TGTGCCAGCACCTACGGGACAGGGTACTATGGCTACACCTTC.